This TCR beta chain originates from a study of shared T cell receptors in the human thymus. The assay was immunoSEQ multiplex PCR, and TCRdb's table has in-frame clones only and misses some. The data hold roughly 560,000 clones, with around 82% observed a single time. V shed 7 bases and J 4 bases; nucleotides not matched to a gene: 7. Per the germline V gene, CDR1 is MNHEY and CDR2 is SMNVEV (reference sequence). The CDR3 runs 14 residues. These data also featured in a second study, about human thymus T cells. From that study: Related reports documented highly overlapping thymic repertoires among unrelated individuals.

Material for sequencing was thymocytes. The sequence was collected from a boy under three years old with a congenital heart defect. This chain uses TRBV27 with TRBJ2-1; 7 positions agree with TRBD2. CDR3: CASKPSGYYNEQFF. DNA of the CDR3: TGTGCCAGCAAACCTAGCGGCTATTACAATGAGCAGTTCTTC.